Shown below are 4 T cell receptor beta chains from a single sample sequenced in a study of T cell changes during pregnancy in multiple sclerosis. Repertoires were generated with immunoSEQ multiplex PCR, while TCRdb's copy carries only in-frame clones and drops some. This sample has 40,000 to 50,000 clones; around 93% occur once, and the top ten carry 8.1%. The sequences come from CD8+ T cells from peripheral blood mononuclear cells, collected in the third trimester of pregnancy. These receptors came from a female donor with multiple sclerosis, enrolled in a pregnancy study.

In its sample, this clone was seen once. The chain combines TRBV28 with TRBJ1-5; possible D gene TRBD1, 6 bases. CDR3 size: 16 residues. Germline CDR1 reads MDHEN; CDR2 reads SYDVKM. V was clipped by 8 bases and J by 1 base, with 18 bases between them. DNA of the CDR3: TGTGCCAGCTGGAGCCAAACAGGGTTGAGCAATCAGCCCCAGCATTTT. Its protein product is CASWSQTGLSNQPQHF.

The chain carries TRBV11-2 and TRBJ1-2, with 9 nucleotides matching TRBD1. The V segment lost 5 bases and the J segment 5 bases; nucleotides outside the gene matches: 6. This CDR3 has 14 residues. From germline, CDR1 is SGHAT and CDR2 FQNNGV. The CDR3 loop is CASSHPGTGYGYTF. CDR3 bases: TGTGCCAGCAGCCACCCCGGGACAGGGTATGGCTACACCTTC.

The J gene is TRBJ2-1, the V gene TRBV7-9; 9 positions match TRBD2. The germline CDR1 and CDR2 sequences are SEHNR and FQNEAQ (reference sequence). This CDR3 has 15 amino acids. J lost 8 bases, V lost 6 bases, and 11 bases had no gene match. CDR3 loop: CASRFSGTSPDEQFF. The DNA for the CDR3 is TGTGCCAGCAGGTTTTCAGGGACTAGCCCGGATGAGCAGTTCTTC.

V and J are TRBV27 and TRBJ1-1; D ambiguous. The germline V gene encodes CDR1 MNHEY and CDR2 SMNVEV (reference sequence). The germline V and J ends were trimmed by 6 bases and 1 base, with 18 bases remaining between them. The CDR3 consists of 16 residues. The CDR3 region is CASRRSSGGWNTEAFF. The CDR3, as DNA: TGTGCCAGCAGGCGTTCCTCGGGCGGGTGGAACACTGAAGCTTTCTTT.